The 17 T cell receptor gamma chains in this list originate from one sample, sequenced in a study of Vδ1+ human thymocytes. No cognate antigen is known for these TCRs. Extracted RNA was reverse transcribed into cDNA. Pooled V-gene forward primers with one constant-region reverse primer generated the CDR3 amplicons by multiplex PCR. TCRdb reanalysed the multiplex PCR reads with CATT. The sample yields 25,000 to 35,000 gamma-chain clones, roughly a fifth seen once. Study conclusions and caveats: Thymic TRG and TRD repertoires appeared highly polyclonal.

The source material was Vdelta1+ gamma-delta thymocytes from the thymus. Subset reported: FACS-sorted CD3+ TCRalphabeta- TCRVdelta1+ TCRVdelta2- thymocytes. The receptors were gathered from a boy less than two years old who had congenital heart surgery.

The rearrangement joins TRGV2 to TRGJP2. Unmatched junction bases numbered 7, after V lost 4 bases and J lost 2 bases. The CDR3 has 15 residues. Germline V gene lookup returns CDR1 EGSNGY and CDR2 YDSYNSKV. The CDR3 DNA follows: TGTGCCACCTGGGAGAGGGAAAGTAGTGATTGGATCAAGACGTTT. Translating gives CATWERESSDWIKTF.

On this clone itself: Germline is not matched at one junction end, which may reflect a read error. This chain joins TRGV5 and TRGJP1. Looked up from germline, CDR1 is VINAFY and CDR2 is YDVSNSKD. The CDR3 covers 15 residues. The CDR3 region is CATWDRLVTGWFRIF. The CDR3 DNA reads TGTGCCACCTGGGACAGGCTGGTCACTGGTTGGTTCAGGATATTT.

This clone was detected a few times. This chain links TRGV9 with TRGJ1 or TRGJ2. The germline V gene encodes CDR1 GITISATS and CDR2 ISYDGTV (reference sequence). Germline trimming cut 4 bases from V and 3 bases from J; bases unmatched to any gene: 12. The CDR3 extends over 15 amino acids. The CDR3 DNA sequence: TGTGCCTTGTGGGACCTGCCCCCCCTTTATTATAAGAAACTCTTT. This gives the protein CALWDLPPLYYKKLF.

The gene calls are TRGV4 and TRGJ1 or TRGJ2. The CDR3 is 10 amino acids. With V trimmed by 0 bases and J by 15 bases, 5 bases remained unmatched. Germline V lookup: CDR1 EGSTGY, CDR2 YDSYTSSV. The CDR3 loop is CATWDGPGLF. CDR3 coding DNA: TGTGCCACCTGGGATGGGCCGGGACTCTTT.

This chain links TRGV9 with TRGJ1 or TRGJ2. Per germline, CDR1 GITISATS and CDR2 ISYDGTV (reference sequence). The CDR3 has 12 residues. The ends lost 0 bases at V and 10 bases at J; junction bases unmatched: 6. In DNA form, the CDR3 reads TGTGCCTTGTGGGAGGTGCCTTGGAAGAAACTCTTT. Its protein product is CALWEVPWKKLF.

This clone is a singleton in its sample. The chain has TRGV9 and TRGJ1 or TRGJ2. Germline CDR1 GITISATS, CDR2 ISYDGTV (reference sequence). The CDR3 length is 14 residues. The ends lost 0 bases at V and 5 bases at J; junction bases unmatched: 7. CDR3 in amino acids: CALWEVQAHYKKLF. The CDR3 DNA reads TGTGCCTTGTGGGAGGTGCAAGCTCATTATAAGAAACTCTTT.

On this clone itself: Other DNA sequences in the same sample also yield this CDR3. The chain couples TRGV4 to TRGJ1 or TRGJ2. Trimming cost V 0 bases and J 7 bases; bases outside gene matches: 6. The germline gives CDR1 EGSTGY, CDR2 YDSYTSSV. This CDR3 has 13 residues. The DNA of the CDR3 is TGTGCCACCTGGGATGGGCCGAGCTATAAGAAACTCTTT. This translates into CATWDGPSYKKLF.

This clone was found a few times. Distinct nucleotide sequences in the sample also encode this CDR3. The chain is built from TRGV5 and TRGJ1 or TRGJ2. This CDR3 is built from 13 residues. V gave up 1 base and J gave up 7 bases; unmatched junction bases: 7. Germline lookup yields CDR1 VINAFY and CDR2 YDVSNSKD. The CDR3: CATWDSVGYKKLF. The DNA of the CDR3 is TGTGCCACCTGGGACAGTGTAGGATATAAGAAACTCTTT.

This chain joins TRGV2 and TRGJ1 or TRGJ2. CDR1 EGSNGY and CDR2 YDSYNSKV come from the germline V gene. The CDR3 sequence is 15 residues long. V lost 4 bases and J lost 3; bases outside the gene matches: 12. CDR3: CATWDGLQGYYKKLF. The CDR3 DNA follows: TGTGCCACCTGGGATGGGCTTCAGGGTTATTATAAGAAACTCTTT.

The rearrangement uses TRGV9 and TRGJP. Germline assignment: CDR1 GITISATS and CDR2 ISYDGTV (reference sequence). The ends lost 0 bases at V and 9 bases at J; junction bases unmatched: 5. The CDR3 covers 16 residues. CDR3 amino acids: CALWEVQALGKKIKVF. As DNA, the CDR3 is TGTGCCTTGTGGGAGGTGCAGGCGTTGGGCAAAAAAATCAAGGTATTT.

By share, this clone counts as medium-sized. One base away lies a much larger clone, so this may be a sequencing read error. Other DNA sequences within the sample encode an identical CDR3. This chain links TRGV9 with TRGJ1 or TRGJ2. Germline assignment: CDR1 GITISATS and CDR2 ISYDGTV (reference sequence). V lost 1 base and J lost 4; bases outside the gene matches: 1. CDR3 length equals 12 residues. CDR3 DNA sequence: TGTGCCTTGTGGGAGGTATATTATAAGAAACTCTTT. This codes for CALWEVYYKKLF.

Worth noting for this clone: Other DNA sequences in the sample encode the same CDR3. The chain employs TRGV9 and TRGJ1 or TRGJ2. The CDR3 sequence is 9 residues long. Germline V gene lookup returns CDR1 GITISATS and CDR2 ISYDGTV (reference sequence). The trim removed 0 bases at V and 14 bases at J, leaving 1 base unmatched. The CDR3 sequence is CALWEVQLF. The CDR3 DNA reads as TGTGCCTTGTGGGAGGTGCAACTCTTT.

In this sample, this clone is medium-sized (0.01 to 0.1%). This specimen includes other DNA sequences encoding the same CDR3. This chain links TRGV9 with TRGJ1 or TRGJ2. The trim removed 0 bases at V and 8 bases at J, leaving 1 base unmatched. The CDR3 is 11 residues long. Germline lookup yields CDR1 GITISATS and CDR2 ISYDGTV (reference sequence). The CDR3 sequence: CALWEVNKKLF. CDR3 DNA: TGTGCCTTGTGGGAGGTGAATAAGAAACTCTTT.

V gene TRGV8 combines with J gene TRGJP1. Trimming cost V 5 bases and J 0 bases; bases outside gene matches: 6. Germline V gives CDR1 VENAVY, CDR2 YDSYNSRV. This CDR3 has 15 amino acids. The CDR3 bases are TGTGCCACCTGGGTCCTTCATACCACTGGTTGGTTCAAGATATTT. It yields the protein CATWVLHTTGWFKIF.

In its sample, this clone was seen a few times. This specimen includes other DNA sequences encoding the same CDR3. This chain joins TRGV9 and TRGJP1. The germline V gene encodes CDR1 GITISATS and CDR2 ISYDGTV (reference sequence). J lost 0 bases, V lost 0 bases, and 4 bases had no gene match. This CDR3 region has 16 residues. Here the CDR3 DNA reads TGTGCCTTGTGGGAGGTGCGGGATACCACTGGTTGGTTCAAGATATTT. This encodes CALWEVRDTTGWFKIF.

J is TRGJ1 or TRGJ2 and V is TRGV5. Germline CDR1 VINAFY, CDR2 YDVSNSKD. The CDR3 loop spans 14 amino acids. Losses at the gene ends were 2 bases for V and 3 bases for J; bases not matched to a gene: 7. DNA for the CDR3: TGTGCCACCTGGGACAAAGGAGTTTATTATAAGAAACTCTTT. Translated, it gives CATWDKGVYYKKLF.

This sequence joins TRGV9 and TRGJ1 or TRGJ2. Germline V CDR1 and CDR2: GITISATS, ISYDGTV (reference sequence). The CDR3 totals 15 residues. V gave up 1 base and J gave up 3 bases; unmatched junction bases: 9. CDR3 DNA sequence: TGTGCCTTGTGGGAGGTCCAGGGACCTTATTATAAGAAACTCTTT. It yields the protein CALWEVQGPYYKKLF.